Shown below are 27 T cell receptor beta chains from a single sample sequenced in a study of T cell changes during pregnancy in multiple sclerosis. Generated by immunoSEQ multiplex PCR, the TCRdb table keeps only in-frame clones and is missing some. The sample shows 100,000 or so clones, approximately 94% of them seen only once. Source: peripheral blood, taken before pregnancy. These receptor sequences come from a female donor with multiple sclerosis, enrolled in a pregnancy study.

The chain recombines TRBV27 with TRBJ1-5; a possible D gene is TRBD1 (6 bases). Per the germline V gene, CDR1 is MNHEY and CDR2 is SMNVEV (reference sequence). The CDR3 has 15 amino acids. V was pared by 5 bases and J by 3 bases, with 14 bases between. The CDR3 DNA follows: TGTGCCAGCAGTCCCTTACAGGGATTCAATCAGCCCCAGCATTTT. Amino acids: CASSPLQGFNQPQHF.

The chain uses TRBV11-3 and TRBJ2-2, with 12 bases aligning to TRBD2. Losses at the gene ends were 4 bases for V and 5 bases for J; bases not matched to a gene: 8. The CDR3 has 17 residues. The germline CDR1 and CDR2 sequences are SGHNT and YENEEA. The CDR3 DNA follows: TGTGCCAGCAGCTCCCCCCGGACTAGCGGGAATACCGGGGAGCTGTTTTTT. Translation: CASSSPRTSGNTGELFF.

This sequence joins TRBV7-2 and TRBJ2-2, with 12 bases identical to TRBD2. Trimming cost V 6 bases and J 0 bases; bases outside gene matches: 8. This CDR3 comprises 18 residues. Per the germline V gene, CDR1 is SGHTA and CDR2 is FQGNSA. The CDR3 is CASRVLGLAGPNTGELFF. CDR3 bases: TGTGCCAGCAGGGTCCTTGGACTAGCGGGACCGAACACCGGGGAGCTGTTTTTT.

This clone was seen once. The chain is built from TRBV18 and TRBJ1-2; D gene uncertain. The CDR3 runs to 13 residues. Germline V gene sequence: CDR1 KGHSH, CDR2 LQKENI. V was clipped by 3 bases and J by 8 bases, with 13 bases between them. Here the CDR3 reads CASSPGGARGYTF. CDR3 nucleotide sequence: TGTGCCAGCTCACCGGGTGGTGCGCGGGGCTACACCTTC.

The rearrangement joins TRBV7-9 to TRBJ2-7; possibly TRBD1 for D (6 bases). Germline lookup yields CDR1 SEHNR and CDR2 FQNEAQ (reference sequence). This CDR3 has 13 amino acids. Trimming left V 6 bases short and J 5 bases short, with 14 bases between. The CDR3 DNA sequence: TGTGCCAGCAGAGTAGGACAGCGACACGAGCAGTACTTC. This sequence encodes CASRVGQRHEQYF.

The CDR3 is CASSLVAGPTGTEAFF. CDR3 coding DNA: TGCGCCAGCAGCTTGGTAGCAGGGCCGACTGGCACTGAAGCTTTCTTT. The chain has TRBV5-1 and TRBJ1-1; D possibly corresponds to TRBD1 (5 bases). V shed 0 bases and J shed 4 bases, with 16 bases lying between them. The germline CDR1 and CDR2 sequences are SGHRS and YFSETQ. The CDR3 loop spans 16 amino acids.

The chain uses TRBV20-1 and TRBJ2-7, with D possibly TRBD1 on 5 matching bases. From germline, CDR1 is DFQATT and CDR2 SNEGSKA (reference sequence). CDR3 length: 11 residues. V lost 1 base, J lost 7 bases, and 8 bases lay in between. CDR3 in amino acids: CSARGGPEQYF. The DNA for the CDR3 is TGCAGTGCTAGAGGGGGCCCGGAGCAGTACTTC.

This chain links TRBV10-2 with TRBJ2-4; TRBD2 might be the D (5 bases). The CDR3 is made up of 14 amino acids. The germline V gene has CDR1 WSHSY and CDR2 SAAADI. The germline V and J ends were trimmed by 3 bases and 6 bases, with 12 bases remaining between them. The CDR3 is CASSDSNGRNIQYF. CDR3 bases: TGCGCCAGCAGTGACTCTAATGGGAGAAACATTCAGTACTTC.

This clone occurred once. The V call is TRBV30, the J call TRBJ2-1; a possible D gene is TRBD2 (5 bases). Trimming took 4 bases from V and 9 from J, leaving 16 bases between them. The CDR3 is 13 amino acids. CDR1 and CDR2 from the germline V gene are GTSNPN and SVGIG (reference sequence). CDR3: CAWNPSGVGEQFF. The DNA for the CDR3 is TGTGCCTGGAACCCCAGCGGCGTGGGTGAGCAGTTCTTC.

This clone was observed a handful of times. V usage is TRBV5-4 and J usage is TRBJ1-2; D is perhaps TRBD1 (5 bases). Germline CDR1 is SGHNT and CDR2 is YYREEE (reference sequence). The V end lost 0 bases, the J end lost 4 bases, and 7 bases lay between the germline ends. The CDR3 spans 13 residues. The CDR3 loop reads CASSLGQLYGYTF. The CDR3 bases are TGTGCCAGCAGCTTGGGACAGCTCTATGGCTACACCTTC.

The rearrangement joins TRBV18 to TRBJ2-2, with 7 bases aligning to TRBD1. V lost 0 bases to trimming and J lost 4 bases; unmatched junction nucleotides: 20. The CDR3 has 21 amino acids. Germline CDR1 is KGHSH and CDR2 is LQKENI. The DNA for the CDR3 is TGTGCCAGCTCACCACCTTTAAGGGACAGAGTCCTAGTCGTCGGCACCGGGGAGCTGTTTTTT. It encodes CASSPPLRDRVLVVGTGELFF. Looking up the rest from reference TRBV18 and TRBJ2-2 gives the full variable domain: NAGVMQNPRHLVRRRGQEARLRCSPMKGHSHVYWYRQLPEEGLKFMVYLQKENIIDESGMPKERFSAEFPKEGPSILRIQQVVRGDSAAYFCASSPPLRDRVLVVGTGELFFGEGSRLTVL.

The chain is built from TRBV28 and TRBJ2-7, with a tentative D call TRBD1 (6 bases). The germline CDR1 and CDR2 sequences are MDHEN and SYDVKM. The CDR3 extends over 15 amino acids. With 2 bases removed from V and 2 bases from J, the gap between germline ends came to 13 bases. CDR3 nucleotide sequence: TGTGCCAGCAGTTTACTCAGGGGCGAGCCCTACGAGCAGTACTTC. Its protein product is CASSLLRGEPYEQYF.

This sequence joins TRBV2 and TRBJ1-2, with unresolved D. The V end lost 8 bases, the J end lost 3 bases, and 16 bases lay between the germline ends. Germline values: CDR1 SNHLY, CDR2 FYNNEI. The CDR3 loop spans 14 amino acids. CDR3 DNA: TGTGCCAGCGGCCCCAGGAATTCCGACTATGGCTACACCTTC. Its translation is CASGPRNSDYGYTF. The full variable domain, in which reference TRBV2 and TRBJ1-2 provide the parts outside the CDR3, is EPEVTQTPSHQVTQMGQEVILRCVPISNHLYFYWYRQILGQKVEFLVSFYNNEISEKSEIFDDQFSVERPDGSNFTLKIRSTKLEDSAMYFCASGPRNSDYGYTFGSGTRLTVV.

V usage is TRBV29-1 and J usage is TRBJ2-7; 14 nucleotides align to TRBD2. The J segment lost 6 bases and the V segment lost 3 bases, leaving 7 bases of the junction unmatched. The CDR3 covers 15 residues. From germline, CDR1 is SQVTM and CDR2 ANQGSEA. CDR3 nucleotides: TGCAGCGTTGAGGGATTGGGACTAGCGGGAGTCGAGCAGTACTTC. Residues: CSVEGLGLAGVEQYF.

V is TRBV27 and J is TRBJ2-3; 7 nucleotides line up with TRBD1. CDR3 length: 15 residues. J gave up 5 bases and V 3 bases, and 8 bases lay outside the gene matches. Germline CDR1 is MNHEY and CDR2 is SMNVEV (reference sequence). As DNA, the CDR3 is TGTGCCAGCAGTTTTGGTAGGGGGCGCCAAGATACGCAGTATTTT. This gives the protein CASSFGRGRQDTQYF.

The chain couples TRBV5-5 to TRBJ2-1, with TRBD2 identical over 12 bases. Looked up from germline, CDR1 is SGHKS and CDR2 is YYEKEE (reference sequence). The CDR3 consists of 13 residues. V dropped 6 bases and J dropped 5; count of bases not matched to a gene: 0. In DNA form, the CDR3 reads TGTGCCAGCACTAGCGGGAGGGACAATGAGCAGTTCTTC. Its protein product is CASTSGRDNEQFF.

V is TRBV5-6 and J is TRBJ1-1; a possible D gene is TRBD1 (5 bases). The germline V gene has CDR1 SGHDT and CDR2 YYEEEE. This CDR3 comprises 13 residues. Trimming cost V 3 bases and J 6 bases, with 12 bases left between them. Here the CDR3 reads CASSSPWGAEAFF. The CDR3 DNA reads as TGTGCCAGCAGCTCCCCCTGGGGCGCTGAAGCTTTCTTT.

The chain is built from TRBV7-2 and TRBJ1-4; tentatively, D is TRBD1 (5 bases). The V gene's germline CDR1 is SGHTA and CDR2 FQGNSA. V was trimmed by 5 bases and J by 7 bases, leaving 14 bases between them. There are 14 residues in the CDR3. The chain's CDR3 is CASSAPSGGEKLFF. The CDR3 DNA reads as TGTGCCAGCAGCGCACCCTCCGGGGGTGAAAAACTGTTTTTT.

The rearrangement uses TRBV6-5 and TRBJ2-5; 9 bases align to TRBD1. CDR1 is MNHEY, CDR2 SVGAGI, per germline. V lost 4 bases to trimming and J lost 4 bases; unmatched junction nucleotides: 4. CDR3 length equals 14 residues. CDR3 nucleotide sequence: TGTGCCAGCAGTTTGACAGGGGGAACAGAGACCCAGTACTTC. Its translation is CASSLTGGTETQYF.

CDR3 coding DNA: TGTGCCAGTAGTATCTCCGGACAGGGGGCCAATGAGCAGTTCTTC. Its translation is CASSISGQGANEQFF. The chain recombines TRBV19 with TRBJ2-1; 11 bases map to TRBD1. CDR3 length equals 15 residues. V trimming: 3 bases; J trimming: 6 bases; junction bases outside the gene matches: 4. The germline V gene encodes CDR1 LNHDA and CDR2 SQIVND (reference sequence). Supplemented by reference TRBV19 and TRBJ2-1, the full variable domain reads DGGITQSPKYLFRKEGQNVTLSCEQNLNHDAMYWYRQDPGQGLRLIYYSQIVNDFQKGDIAEGYSVSREKKESFPLTVTSAQKNPTAFYLCASSISGQGANEQFFGPGTRLTVL.

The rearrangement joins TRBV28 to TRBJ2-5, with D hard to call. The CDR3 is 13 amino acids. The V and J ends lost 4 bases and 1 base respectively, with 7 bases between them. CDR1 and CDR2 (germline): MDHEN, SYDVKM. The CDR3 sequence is CASSSRFQETQYF. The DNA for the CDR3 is TGTGCCAGCAGTTCGAGATTCCAAGAGACCCAGTACTTC.

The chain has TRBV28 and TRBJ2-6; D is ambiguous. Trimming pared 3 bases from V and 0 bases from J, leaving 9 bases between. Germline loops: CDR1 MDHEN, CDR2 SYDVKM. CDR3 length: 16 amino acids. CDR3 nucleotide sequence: TGTGCCAGCAGTTTCTTTGACATCTCTGGGGCCAACGTCCTGACTTTC. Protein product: CASSFFDISGANVLTF.

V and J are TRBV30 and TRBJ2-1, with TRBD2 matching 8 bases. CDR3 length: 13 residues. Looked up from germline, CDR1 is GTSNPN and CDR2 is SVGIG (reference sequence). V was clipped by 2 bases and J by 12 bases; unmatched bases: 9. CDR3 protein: CAWSPAAGVSQFF. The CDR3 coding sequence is TGTGCCTGGAGTCCGGCAGCGGGAGTTTCGCAGTTCTTC.

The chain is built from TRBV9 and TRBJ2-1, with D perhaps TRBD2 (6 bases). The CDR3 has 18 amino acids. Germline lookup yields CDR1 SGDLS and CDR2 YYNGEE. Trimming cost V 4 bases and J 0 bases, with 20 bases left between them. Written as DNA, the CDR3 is TGTGCCAGCAGCCAGGACCTGGGGGGAATTGGCTCCTACAATGAGCAGTTCTTC. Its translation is CASSQDLGGIGSYNEQFF.

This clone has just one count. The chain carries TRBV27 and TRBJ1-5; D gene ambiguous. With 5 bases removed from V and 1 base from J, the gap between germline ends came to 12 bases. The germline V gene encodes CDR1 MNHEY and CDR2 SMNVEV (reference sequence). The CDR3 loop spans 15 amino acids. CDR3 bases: TGTGCCAGCAGTCCGTCGCGCCTGAGCAATCAGCCCCAGCATTTT. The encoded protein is CASSPSRLSNQPQHF.

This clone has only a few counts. This chain's CDR3 is CASSLGSGNTEAFF. The CDR3 nucleotides are TGTGCCAGCAGCTTAGGGTCAGGGAACACTGAAGCTTTCTTT. The V and J genes are TRBV7-3 and TRBJ1-1; D is undetermined. Germline assignment: CDR1 SGHTA and CDR2 FQGTGA. The CDR3 is 14 amino acids. Trimming pared 2 bases from V and 1 base from J, leaving 8 bases between.

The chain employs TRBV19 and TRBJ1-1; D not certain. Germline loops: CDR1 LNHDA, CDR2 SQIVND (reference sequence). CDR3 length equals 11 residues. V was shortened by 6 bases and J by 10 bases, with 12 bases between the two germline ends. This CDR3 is CASSSRIGAFF. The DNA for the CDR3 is TGTGCCAGTAGCTCGAGGATAGGAGCTTTCTTT.